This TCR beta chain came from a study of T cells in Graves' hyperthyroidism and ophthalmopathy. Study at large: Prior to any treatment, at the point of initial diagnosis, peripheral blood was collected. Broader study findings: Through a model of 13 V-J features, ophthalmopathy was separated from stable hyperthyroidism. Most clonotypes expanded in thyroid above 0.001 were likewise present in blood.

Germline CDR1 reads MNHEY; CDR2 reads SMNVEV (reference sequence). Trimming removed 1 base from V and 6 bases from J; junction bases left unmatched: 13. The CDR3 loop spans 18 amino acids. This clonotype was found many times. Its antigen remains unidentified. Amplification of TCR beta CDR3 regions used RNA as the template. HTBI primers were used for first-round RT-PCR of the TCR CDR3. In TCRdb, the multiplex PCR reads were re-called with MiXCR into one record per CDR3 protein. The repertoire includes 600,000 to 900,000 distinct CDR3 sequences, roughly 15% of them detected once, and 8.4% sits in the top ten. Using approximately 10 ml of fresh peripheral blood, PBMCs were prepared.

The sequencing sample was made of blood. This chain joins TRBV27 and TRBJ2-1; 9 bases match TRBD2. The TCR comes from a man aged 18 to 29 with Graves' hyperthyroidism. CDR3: CASSLLSGVLAGPNEQFF. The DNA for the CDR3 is TGTGCCAGCAGTTTATTAAGCGGAGTGCTAGCGGGACCCAATGAGCAGTTCTTC.